This T cell receptor (beta chain) originates from a study of graft-versus-host responses after intestinal transplantation (dated by TCRdb to the early 2020s). About the study as a whole: Recipients received multivisceral, liver-intestinal, or isolated intestinal transplants. To identify alloreactive clones, pre-transplant mixed lymphocyte reaction products were sequenced and then compared with unstimulated pre-transplant donor and recipient T cells. Of the roughly 26 intestinal transplant recipients enrolled in the cohort, one of whom was a retransplant, a few patients without pretransplant specimens were excluded. Instead of going to the commercial service, samples from a few later patients were sequenced in-house on an Illumina MiSeq and processed with MiXCR. A peak of at least 4% donor T cells among recipient peripheral blood mononuclear cells was the definition used for donor T cell macrochimerism. Every recipient was given anti-thymocyte globulin induction, then maintenance tacrolimus and steroids for around three years. After intestinal transplantation, graft-versus-host and host-versus-graft alloreactive T cell clones in the graft, circulation and bone marrow were tracked using bulk TCR-beta CDR3 sequencing.

The investigation overall reported the following: The relatively low number and heterogeneity of intestinal transplant patients limited the conclusions. Patients with donor T cell macrochimerism had high GvH to HvG T cell clonal ratios in their allografts. Early after transplant, declines in HvG clones were associated with peak levels of circulating GvH clones. GvH clones were detected in recipient bone marrow, and some of these GvH clones were observed earlier in ileal mucosa or blood, consistent with an intestinal mucosal origin.

As for this clone: Its antigen is still unknown. No much larger clone is present one base from it, and per-base qualities are unavailable.

According to the study, the label for this sample's time point signals: cells obtained before transplantation from donor or recipient. CD3+CD4+ and CD3+CD8+ populations were FACS-sorted from unstimulated pre-transplant donor and recipient cells taken from spleen or lymph nodes. CDR1 and CDR2 (MNHEY, SVGAGI) derive from the germline V gene. V lost 6 bases and J lost 5 bases, and the count of bases not matched to a germline gene is 9. From its cysteine to its phenylalanine, the CDR3 spans 14 amino acids. The DNA shown is the 42-base CDR3, in frame from base 1. Preparation of the library involved the immunoSEQ multiplex PCR assay. For most patients, genomic DNA was isolated with the Qiagen DNeasy Blood and Tissue Kit and shipped frozen to Adaptive Biotechnologies for TCR sequencing. High-throughput TCR-beta CDR3 sequencing of genomic DNA from most patients was performed by Adaptive Biotechnologies. Per the original workflow: TCR sequencing data for around 20 patients were retrieved from Adaptive's ImmunoSEQ software; three other patients were processed with MiXCR and VDJtools. CD4 versus CD8 sorting errors were corrected by removing sequences found in both subsets at a frequency ratio below 5:1. CDR3 nucleotide sequences shared between donor and recipient were removed because their origin could not be assigned. Alloreactive clones required at least 2-fold expansion over unstimulated cells and minimum CFSE-low frequency of 0.002% (template counts) or 0.001% (read counts). Clones were considered mappable if detected in sequenced pre-transplant spleen, lymph node, or MLR CFSE-low populations of the donor or recipient. Cumulative frequency of alloreactive clones was calculated as a percentage of all sequences weighted by copy number. Imported from immuneACCESS, the table was reduced by TCRdb to in-frame sequences with V and J called. These copies leave out some clones; in studies compared against another copy, an unresolved V gene accounts for under half, and the cause of the remainder is not known. The DNA gave D and trimming, while V, J and clone size come from that table. This sample comprises about 90,000 clones, about 87% of them detected only once. The ten biggest clones cover approximately 0.28% of the sample.

The TCR comes from a human donor who was the organ donor for an intestinal transplant. The sequencing used unstimulated CD4+ T cells sorted from spleen or lymph node cells, collected before transplant. The chain links TRBV6-5 with TRBJ1-1; a stretch of 7 junction bases matches TRBD1. The DNA sequence is TGTGCCAGCAGGCATAACAGGGGACGGACTGAAGCTTTCTTT. It specifies CASRHNRGRTEAFF.